This T cell receptor (beta chain) is from a study of regulatory T cells in long-lasting Graves disease. Study at large: Over-5-year antithyroid drug use with positive TSH receptor antibodies defined persistent Graves' disease in the study.

Arm-PCR of CDR3 regions and iRepertoire HTBI primers were used to build TCR beta libraries. TCRdb fed the multiplex PCR reads into MiXCR, producing one record per CDR3 protein. The sample contains around 450,000 distinct CDR3 sequences, roughly 21% of which appear only once. Time point here: persistent/refractory GD, antithyroid drugs over 5 years with positive TRAb. From RNA extracted from PBMCs, the TCR library was made. Study-level findings and limits: Graves' patients with persistent disease showed TCR diversity lower than patients newly diagnosed. Newly diagnosed patients shared approximately 1,000 public clonotypes; persistent patients shared under 3,000. The study examined only peripheral blood, not thyroid tissue.

This CDR3 has 15 residues. V was clipped by 1 base and J by 4 bases, with 13 bases between them. Germline CDR1 SEHNR, CDR2 FQNEAQ (reference sequence). There are many counts of this clonotype. Antigen specificity is unknown. The chain carries TRBV7-9 and TRBJ2-5; D remains ambiguous. The sample was peripheral blood mononuclear cells (PBMCs), taken when the disease was refractory, from a patient treated with antithyroid drugs. The clonotype comes from a female donor with Graves disease. For the CDR3, the DNA is TGTGCCAGCAGCTTAGGGTCCTCGGCAGGAGAGACCCAGTACTTC. It encodes CASSLGSSAGETQYF.